These 27 T cell receptor beta chains originate from one sample sequenced in a study of blood T cell repertoires in COVID-19. Clones were sequenced by immunoSEQ multiplex PCR, and TCRdb holds only the in-frame ones, with some missing. The data hold 300,000 to 500,000 clones, with approximately 87% observed a single time. The sample consisted of PBMCs or T cells enriched from blood (not recorded which). The receptors derive from a woman aged 25 to 45 with acute COVID-19.

The J gene is TRBJ1-2, the V gene TRBV30, with 7 bases aligning to TRBD1. This CDR3 has 14 residues. The J segment lost 4 bases and the V segment lost 3 bases, leaving 8 bases of the junction unmatched. Looked up from germline, CDR1 is GTSNPN and CDR2 is SVGIG (reference sequence). The CDR3 DNA reads as TGTGCCTGGAGGACGTGGGACAGCAGCTATGGCTACACCTTC. It translates to CAWRTWDSSYGYTF.

The chain has TRBV5-4 and TRBJ1-3; D uncertain. This CDR3 comprises 13 residues. V lost 4 bases, J lost 3 bases, and 8 bases lay in between. Germline V gene lookup returns CDR1 SGHNT and CDR2 YYREEE (reference sequence). The CDR3 nucleotides are TGTGCCAGCAGCGCCCCGCGTGGAAACACCATATATTTT. This sequence encodes CASSAPRGNTIYF.

The chain employs TRBV9 and TRBJ1-4, with TRBD1 as a possible D gene (6 bases). CDR1 is SGDLS and CDR2 is YYNGEE in the germline V gene. With 5 bases removed from V and 5 bases from J, the gap between germline ends came to 13 bases. The CDR3 covers 14 residues. The CDR3: CASSIAGENEKLFF. The CDR3 coding sequence is TGTGCCAGCAGTATCGCAGGGGAGAATGAAAAACTGTTTTTT.

J is TRBJ1-1 and V is TRBV19; 7 nucleotides match TRBD1. The CDR3 sequence is 11 residues long. Germline V CDR1 and CDR2: LNHDA, SQIVND (reference sequence). V shed 7 bases, J shed 8 bases, and the junction held 4 bases outside the gene matches. CDR3 in amino acids: CASTGGHEAFF. In DNA, the CDR3 is TGTGCCAGTACAGGGGGTCACGAAGCTTTCTTT.

V is TRBV10-2 and J is TRBJ2-2; D may be TRBD2 (7 bases). The CDR3 is made up of 16 amino acids. Germline CDR1 reads WSHSY; CDR2 reads SAAADI. Trimming took off 4 bases at V and 7 bases at J, with 19 bases between the two ends. The CDR3 is CASSGQGTIRNGELFF. In DNA form, the CDR3 reads TGCGCCAGCAGTGGGCAGGGGACTATCCGGAACGGGGAGCTGTTTTTT.

The rearrangement links TRBV15 to TRBJ1-5, with D unclear. CDR1 and CDR2 from the germline V gene are LNHNV and YYDKDF (reference sequence). The CDR3 is made up of 13 amino acids. Trimming shortened V by 6 bases and J by 0 bases, and 6 bases separated the two germline ends. DNA of the CDR3: TGTGCCACCAGTCAGCGTAGCAATCAGCCCCAGCATTTT. Translating it yields CATSQRSNQPQHF.

V usage is TRBV19 and J usage is TRBJ2-1; tentative D call: TRBD1 (6 bases). Germline loops: CDR1 LNHDA, CDR2 SQIVND (reference sequence). CDR3 length: 13 amino acids. The germline V and J ends were trimmed by 3 bases and 7 bases, with 10 bases remaining between them. CDR3 DNA: TGTGCCAGTAGTATGGGGGCCCAGAATGAGCAGTTCTTC. Residues: CASSMGAQNEQFF.

The CDR3 loop reads CASSLTSGDTDTQYF. DNA of the CDR3: TGCGCCAGCAGCTTAACTAGCGGGGACACAGATACGCAGTATTTT. The V call is TRBV5-1, the J call TRBJ2-3; 10 nucleotides match TRBD2. The CDR3 spans 15 residues. Unmatched junction bases numbered 2, after V lost 2 bases and J lost 2 bases. From germline, CDR1 is SGHRS and CDR2 YFSETQ. The complete variable domain, with remaining parts taken from reference TRBV5-1 and TRBJ2-3, reads KAGVTQTPRYLIKTRGQQVTLSCSPISGHRSVSWYQQTPGQGLQFLFEYFSETQRNKGNFPGRFSGRQFSNSRSEMNVSTLELGDSALYLCASSLTSGDTDTQYFGPGTRLTVL.

The chain combines TRBV4-2 with TRBJ1-3; possible D gene TRBD1, 5 bases. Germline loops: CDR1 LGHNA, CDR2 YNFKEQ. The CDR3 runs to 11 residues. The V gene lost 4 bases and the J gene lost 8 bases, with 6 bases spanning the gap. The DNA for the CDR3 is TGTGCCAGCAGCCGGGGGGACACCATATATTTT. Residues: CASSRGDTIYF.

In nucleotides, the CDR3 is TGTGCCAGCAGCTTAGTAGGCGGGGCAGGGGGCTCACCCCTCCACTTT. Amino acids: CASSLVGGAGGSPLHF. The chain has TRBV7-9 and TRBJ1-6; 8 positions agree with TRBD1. Per the germline V gene, CDR1 is SEHNR and CDR2 is FQNEAQ (reference sequence). CDR3 length equals 16 residues. Losses at the gene ends were 1 base for V and 10 bases for J; bases not matched to a gene: 9.

The chain uses TRBV19 and TRBJ1-4; D gene unclear. Trimming pared 8 bases from V and 2 bases from J, leaving 12 bases between. This CDR3 is built from 14 residues. Germline V gene data show CDR1 as LNHDA and CDR2 as SQIVND (reference sequence). The CDR3 loop reads CASQFGGTNEKLFF. CDR3 bases: TGTGCCAGTCAATTCGGCGGTACTAATGAAAAACTGTTTTTT.

This rearrangement joins TRBV13 to TRBJ2-7; D is unclear. Germline V gene data show CDR1 as PRHDT and CDR2 as FYEKMQ (reference sequence). CDR3 length: 13 amino acids. Trimming took off 5 bases at V and 5 bases at J, with 13 bases between the two ends. CDR3 amino acids: CASSPDGSDEQYF. The CDR3 DNA reads as TGTGCCAGCAGCCCAGACGGAAGCGACGAGCAGTACTTC.

This chain joins TRBV27 and TRBJ2-1, with 7 bases that match TRBD2. CDR3 size: 11 residues. Losses at the gene ends were 10 bases for V and 12 bases for J; bases not matched to a gene: 9. Germline CDR1 MNHEY, CDR2 SMNVEV (reference sequence). The CDR3 region is CATLGGSGQFF. The CDR3 coding sequence is TGTGCCACCCTGGGGGGGTCCGGGCAGTTCTTC.

This sequence joins TRBV4-2 and TRBJ2-1; tentatively, D is TRBD2 (6 bases). V gave up 5 bases and J gave up 11 bases, with 10 bases separating them. Germline V gives CDR1 LGHNA, CDR2 YNFKEQ. The CDR3 is 11 residues long. The CDR3 is CASSNGTQQFF. The CDR3 bases are TGTGCCAGCAGCAACGGGACTCAGCAGTTCTTC.

The chain employs TRBV24-1 and TRBJ1-1, with a tentative D call TRBD1 (6 bases). V gave up 4 bases and J gave up 0 bases, with 14 bases separating them. The CDR3 runs 16 residues. In germline, CDR1 is KGHDR, CDR2 SFDVKD. CDR3 nucleotide sequence: TGTGCCACCAGTGACGGTCGCAGGGGCGTGAACACTGAAGCTTTCTTT. Its protein product is CATSDGRRGVNTEAFF.

The chain recombines TRBV24-1 with TRBJ2-2; the D gene is possibly TRBD2 (6 bases). The CDR3 has 13 residues. CDR1 and CDR2 from the germline V gene are KGHDR and SFDVKD. V was clipped by 6 bases and J by 5 bases, with 9 bases between them. CDR3 amino acids: CATSIGGTGELFF. The CDR3 nucleotides read TGTGCCACCAGTATTGGAGGGACCGGGGAGCTGTTTTTT.

This chain uses TRBV10-3 with TRBJ2-7; perhaps TRBD2 as D (5 bases). The CDR3 sequence is 16 residues long. Germline V gene lookup returns CDR1 ENHRY and CDR2 SYGVKD. Trimming left V 3 bases short and J 0 bases short, with 15 bases between. Here the CDR3 reads CAISELRTPSSYEQYF. As DNA, the CDR3 is TGTGCCATCAGTGAACTTAGGACTCCGAGCTCCTACGAGCAGTACTTC.

The chain has TRBV5-1 and TRBJ1-2, with D uncertain. The CDR3 is made up of 17 amino acids. Trimming took 4 bases from V and 1 from J, leaving 20 bases between them. Germline V gene sequence: CDR1 SGHRS, CDR2 YFSETQ. CDR3 bases: TGCGCCAGCAGCCCTTCAGAACGGGGAGAATTTAACTATGGCTACACCTTC. Translation: CASSPSERGEFNYGYTF.

For the CDR3, the DNA is TGTGCCAGCAGCTCTCCCGGTGCCAAGTCTGGAAACACCATATATTTT. This sequence encodes CASSSPGAKSGNTIYF. The rearrangement links TRBV7-6 to TRBJ1-3; D unresolved. With 4 bases removed from V and 1 base from J, the gap between germline ends came to 14 bases. The CDR3 covers 16 residues. Germline CDR1 reads SGHVS; CDR2 reads FNYEAQ.

CDR3 DNA sequence: TGTGCCGCGGCTGGGACAGGGGGTCCTTCGAACACTGAAGCTTTCTTT. Protein: CAAAGTGGPSNTEAFF. The genes are TRBV10-3 and TRBJ1-1; TRBD1 aligns across 11 bases. The CDR3 runs to 16 residues. The V gene end was trimmed by 11 bases and the J gene end by 1 base; junction bases not matched to a gene: 12. The germline CDR1 and CDR2 sequences are ENHRY and SYGVKD.

The chain joins TRBV29-1 to TRBJ1-2, with 11 bases lining up with TRBD1. V lost 4 bases and J lost 7; bases outside the gene matches: 8. This CDR3 has 14 amino acids. From germline, CDR1 is SQVTM and CDR2 ANQGSEA. CDR3 DNA: TGCAGCGTTGCTGAAGGACAGGGGGCTTCTGGCTACACCTTC. Protein: CSVAEGQGASGYTF.

The sample holds a few counts of this clone. The chain couples TRBV5-1 to TRBJ2-7; TRBD2 agrees at 7 bases. The CDR3 sequence is 14 residues long. Germline trimming cut 4 bases from V and 3 bases from J; bases unmatched to any gene: 7. Per germline, CDR1 SGHRS and CDR2 YFSETQ. CDR3 amino acids: CASSPSGLVYEQYF. The CDR3 DNA sequence: TGCGCCAGCAGCCCGAGCGGACTAGTCTACGAGCAGTACTTC.

This chain links TRBV5-1 with TRBJ1-2; D not certain. This CDR3 comprises 14 residues. The ends were cut back, 4 bases at V and 8 bases at J, with 18 bases in the middle. Germline V gene data show CDR1 as SGHRS and CDR2 as YFSETQ. The CDR3 DNA reads TGCGCCAGCAGCCCCCCCGGTAAAGGGAGAGGCTACACCTTC. It specifies CASSPPGKGRGYTF.

The rearrangement uses TRBV29-1 and TRBJ2-5, with a weak D call TRBD2 (6 bases). The CDR3 is 15 residues long. Trimming left V 5 bases short and J 5 bases short, with 21 bases between. In germline, CDR1 is SQVTM, CDR2 ANQGSEA. The CDR3 nucleotides read TGCAGCGTTATGGGGGGTCGCACGGAGGTCGAGACCCAGTACTTC. It is translated as CSVMGGRTEVETQYF.

To note about this clone: Distinct nucleotide sequences in the sample also encode this CDR3. V usage is TRBV5-1 and J usage is TRBJ1-1; TRBD1 matches at 9 bases. Germline V CDR1 and CDR2: SGHRS, YFSETQ. This CDR3 comprises 16 residues. After removal of 4 bases from V and 0 bases from J, the junction contained 7 bases not matched to a gene. CDR3 sequence (DNA): TGCGCCAGCAGCGGGACCGGGACAGGGTTGAACACTGAAGCTTTCTTT. This encodes CASSGTGTGLNTEAFF.

This rearrangement joins TRBV10-2 to TRBJ1-2; D gene uncertain. The length of the CDR3 is 16 residues. Trimming removed 3 bases from V and 4 bases from J, with 18 bases in between. CDR1 and CDR2 (germline): WSHSY, SAAADI. The CDR3 region is CASSDWEREELYGYTF. The CDR3 region has the DNA TGCGCCAGCAGTGATTGGGAGCGAGAGGAGCTCTATGGCTACACCTTC.

A note on this clone: Other nucleotide sequences in the sample specify the same CDR3. The rearrangement joins TRBV4-2 to TRBJ1-1, with D possibly being TRBD1 (5 bases). CDR1 and CDR2 from the germline V gene are LGHNA and YNFKEQ. V lost 1 base and J 1 base, leaving 7 bases between the germline ends. The CDR3 loop spans 14 amino acids. The CDR3 region is CASSQVGGNTEAFF. Written as DNA, the CDR3 is TGTGCCAGCAGCCAAGTGGGGGGGAACACTGAAGCTTTCTTT.